This entry lists 9 T cell receptor beta chains sequenced from one sample in a study of cytomegalovirus exposure and HLA in healthy donors. The protocol was immunoSEQ multiplex PCR, while the TCRdb copy is restricted to in-frame clones and leaves out a portion. The sample contains approximately 140,000 clones, roughly 88% of which appear only once. Material for sequencing was PBMCs. These receptors came from a woman younger than 30 in good health and CMV-seropositive.

This chain connects TRBV6-1 to TRBJ1-4; D might be TRBD1 (6 bases). Germline V gene data show CDR1 as MNHNS and CDR2 as SASEGT. This CDR3 spans 15 amino acids. Trimming shortened V by 2 bases and J by 5 bases, and 12 bases separated the two germline ends. The CDR3: CASSERRGSNEKLFF. CDR3 DNA sequence: TGTGCCAGCAGTGAAAGAAGGGGGTCGAATGAAAAACTGTTTTTT.

This clone was picked up one time. The chain employs TRBV4-2 and TRBJ2-5; 8 bases line up with TRBD2. The CDR3 has 15 residues. V was clipped by 0 bases and J by 2 bases; unmatched bases: 2. Germline V gene data show CDR1 as LGHNA and CDR2 as YNFKEQ. The CDR3 reads CASSQETSGQETQYF. DNA of the CDR3: TGTGCCAGCAGCCAAGAAACTAGCGGACAAGAGACCCAGTACTTC.

The chain couples TRBV5-1 to TRBJ1-1; TRBD1 is a possible D gene (5 bases). CDR1 and CDR2 from the germline V gene are SGHRS and YFSETQ. The ends were cut back, 4 bases at V and 7 bases at J, with 14 bases in the middle. The CDR3 runs to 13 residues. The CDR3 DNA follows: TGCGCCAGCAGCGCGGGACCGCTCCTTGAAGCTTTCTTT. It is translated as CASSAGPLLEAFF.

This clone occurred once. The chain is built from TRBV28 and TRBJ2-3; D is possibly TRBD2 (5 bases). Per germline, CDR1 MDHEN and CDR2 SYDVKM. V shed 9 bases and J shed 10 bases, with 17 bases lying between them. The CDR3 is made up of 12 amino acids. The CDR3 spells CASRGMGGSQYF. CDR3 sequence (DNA): TGTGCCAGTCGAGGGATGGGCGGTTCGCAGTATTTT.

CDR3 residues: CASAPGGSEKLFF. DNA of the CDR3: TGCGCCAGCGCCCCAGGGGGGTCTGAAAAACTGTTTTTT. This chain joins TRBV5-1 and TRBJ1-4; 7 bases match TRBD1. This CDR3 is 13 amino acids long. Germline-derived CDR1 and CDR2 are SGHRS and YFSETQ. With V trimmed by 7 bases and J by 7 bases, 7 bases remained unmatched.

The chain has TRBV9 and TRBJ2-7; TRBD1 might be the D (6 bases). Germline V gene lookup returns CDR1 SGDLS and CDR2 YYNGEE. Trimming removed 2 bases at V and 0 bases at J, with 12 bases between. The CDR3 is 15 amino acids. The CDR3 DNA is TGTGCCAGCAGCGTCGGGACATCTGACTCCTACGAGCAGTACTTC. It is translated as CASSVGTSDSYEQYF.

The V and J genes are TRBV7-3 and TRBJ2-1; no reliable D call. Germline CDR1 and CDR2: SGHTA and FQGTGA. V gave up 3 bases and J gave up 3 bases, with 12 bases separating them. The CDR3 covers 15 residues. Here the CDR3 reads CASSLAEAIYNEQFF. The CDR3 DNA reads as TGTGCCAGCAGCTTGGCCGAGGCCATCTACAATGAGCAGTTCTTC.

V is TRBV6-5 and J is TRBJ1-5; 9 bases are a match to TRBD1. V trimming: 4 bases; J trimming: 4 bases; junction bases outside the gene matches: 8. The V gene's germline CDR1 is MNHEY and CDR2 SVGAGI. CDR3 length equals 16 residues. CDR3 protein: CASSSLQGAGNQPQHF. CDR3 coding DNA: TGTGCCAGCAGTTCCCTACAGGGGGCGGGTAATCAGCCCCAGCATTTT.

Here the CDR3 reads CASRPQGTGNTIYF. Written as DNA, the CDR3 is TGTGCCAGCAGGCCGCAGGGTACTGGAAACACCATATATTTT. V gene TRBV6-1 combines with J gene TRBJ1-3; D possibly corresponds to TRBD1 (5 bases). Per germline, CDR1 MNHNS and CDR2 SASEGT. The CDR3 is 14 amino acids. Trimming took 6 bases from V and 2 from J, leaving 11 bases between them.